The 20 T cell receptor beta chains below all came from one sample that was sequenced in a study of blood T cell repertoires in COVID-19. The table came from immunoSEQ multiplex PCR; TCRdb's copy has only in-frame clones and leaves some out. The sample consists of 300,000 or so clones, nearly 90% of them appearing once. Specimen: PBMCs or T cells enriched from blood (not recorded which). Source of these receptors: a woman aged 25-40 years who had recovered from COVID-19.

This CDR3 reads CSASPPADNEQFF. The CDR3 coding sequence is TGCAGTGCTAGTCCCCCCGCGGACAATGAGCAGTTCTTC. V is TRBV20-1 and J is TRBJ2-1, with no clear D. V shed 3 bases and J shed 5 bases, with 11 bases lying between them. CDR1 is DFQATT and CDR2 is SNEGSKA in the germline V gene (reference sequence). The CDR3 extends over 13 amino acids.

The V call is TRBV6-5, the J call TRBJ2-5; tentatively, D is TRBD1 (6 bases). V gave up 6 bases and J gave up 5 bases, with 19 bases separating them. CDR3 length: 15 residues. CDR1 is MNHEY, CDR2 SVGAGI, per germline. Here the CDR3 DNA reads TGTGCCAGCAGCGGGAACAGGGCCCCGTCGGAGACCCAGTACTTC. Translating it yields CASSGNRAPSETQYF.

The rearrangement links TRBV5-5 to TRBJ1-6; 8 bases map to TRBD1. The germline CDR1 and CDR2 sequences are SGHKS and YYEKEE (reference sequence). CDR3 length equals 16 residues. V lost 6 bases to trimming and J lost 8 bases; unmatched junction nucleotides: 13. For the CDR3, the DNA is TGTGCCAGCATCCCCGCCCCAACGGACAGGGATTCACCCCTCCACTTT. It yields the protein CASIPAPTDRDSPLHF.

V usage is TRBV10-3 and J usage is TRBJ2-7; 7 bases fit TRBD1. The CDR3 length is 15 residues. With 6 bases clipped from V and 0 bases from J, the junction kept 8 bases outside the gene matches. The germline V gene has CDR1 ENHRY and CDR2 SYGVKD. The CDR3 DNA reads TGTGCCATCAGCCCAGGACAGGCAAGCTCCTACGAGCAGTACTTC. Translating gives CAISPGQASSYEQYF.

The chain employs TRBV5-4 and TRBJ1-2; TRBD1 is a possible D gene (6 bases). Trimming took off 4 bases at V and 5 bases at J, with 15 bases between the two ends. The germline CDR1 and CDR2 sequences are SGHNT and YYREEE (reference sequence). CDR3 length: 14 amino acids. The CDR3 DNA reads as TGTGCCAGCAGCGGCCCAGGGGCAGGGTATGGCTACACCTTC. It yields the protein CASSGPGAGYGYTF.

The chain's CDR3 is CASGARGSPLHF. The CDR3 nucleotides are TGTGCCAGCGGGGCTCGTGGTTCACCCCTCCACTTT. This chain joins TRBV6-5 and TRBJ1-6, with D maybe TRBD1 (5 bases). The germline gives CDR1 MNHEY, CDR2 SVGAGI. The CDR3 has 12 amino acids. V gave up 8 bases and J gave up 9 bases, with 11 bases separating them.

The V call is TRBV7-2, the J call TRBJ2-3; 8 bases match TRBD2. Unmatched junction bases numbered 10, after V lost 4 bases and J lost 4 bases. This CDR3 is 16 amino acids long. In germline, CDR1 is SGHTA, CDR2 FQGNSA. The CDR3 sequence: CASSSSSGGPADTQYF. CDR3 DNA: TGTGCCAGCAGCTCCTCATCGGGGGGGCCTGCAGATACGCAGTATTTT.

The rearrangement joins TRBV19 to TRBJ1-6, with a tentative D call TRBD1 (6 bases). V dropped 7 bases and J dropped 2 bases, with 9 bases sitting between them. This CDR3 region has 14 residues. Germline V gene data show CDR1 as LNHDA and CDR2 as SQIVND (reference sequence). DNA of the CDR3: TGTGCCAGTAAAACAGGGACCTATAATTCACCCCTCCACTTT. Translated, it gives CASKTGTYNSPLHF.

J is TRBJ1-3 and V is TRBV21-1; the listed D gene, TRBD1, was not tested against the DNA. TRBV21-1 is marked as a pseudogene. The CDR3 has 16 residues. The chain's CDR3 is CASSSGQWYSGNTIYF. CDR3 sequence (DNA): TGTGCCAGCAGCAGCGGACAGTGGTACTCTGGAAACACCATATATTTT.

The V call is TRBV19, the J call TRBJ1-3; D is ambiguous. CDR1 and CDR2 (germline): LNHDA, SQIVND (reference sequence). Between the trimmed V and J ends, which lost 8 bases and 4 bases, there was a span of 18 bases. The CDR3 spans 15 residues. The CDR3: CASDSSSTTGNTIYF. The CDR3 coding sequence is TGTGCCAGTGACTCAAGCTCAACAACCGGAAACACCATATATTTT. The full variable domain, in which reference TRBV19 and TRBJ1-3 provide the parts outside the CDR3, is DGGITQSPKYLFRKEGQNVTLSCEQNLNHDAMYWYRQDPGQGLRLIYYSQIVNDFQKGDIAEGYSVSREKKESFPLTVTSAQKNPTAFYLCASDSSSTTGNTIYFGEGSWLTVV.

The genes are TRBV19 and TRBJ2-3; 9 bases line up with TRBD2. The trim removed 2 bases at V and 5 bases at J, leaving 8 bases unmatched. The CDR3 has 16 residues. Germline CDR1 reads LNHDA; CDR2 reads SQIVND (reference sequence). The CDR3 region is CASSITPSGGKDTQYF. CDR3 sequence (DNA): TGTGCCAGTAGTATAACTCCGAGCGGGGGGAAAGATACGCAGTATTTT.

CDR3: CASSLSPAASANVLTF. In DNA form, the CDR3 reads TGTGCCAGCAGTTTATCGCCGGCGGCGTCGGCCAACGTCCTGACTTTC. The rearrangement links TRBV27 to TRBJ2-6; no clear D gene. Trimming took 0 bases from V and 6 from J, leaving 12 bases between them. The CDR3 sequence is 16 residues long. Per germline, CDR1 MNHEY and CDR2 SMNVEV (reference sequence).

The chain uses TRBV29-1 and TRBJ2-2, with 7 bases matching TRBD2. V dropped 4 bases and J dropped 6; count of bases not matched to a gene: 14. There are 16 residues in the CDR3. The germline V gene has CDR1 SQVTM and CDR2 ANQGSEA. Here the CDR3 DNA reads TGCAGCGTTGCCACCTCCGCGGGGGTACTAGCCGGGGAGCTGTTTTTT. This encodes CSVATSAGVLAGELFF.

Here the CDR3 reads CAGGDRAAGYTF. Written as DNA, the CDR3 is TGTGCCGGGGGGGACAGGGCGGCTGGCTACACCTTC. J is TRBJ1-2 and V is TRBV30; TRBD1 agrees at 9 bases. V was clipped by 8 bases and J by 7 bases; unmatched bases: 8. The CDR3 is 12 amino acids. The V gene's germline CDR1 is GTSNPN and CDR2 SVGIG (reference sequence).

This chain uses TRBV19 with TRBJ1-1; possible D gene TRBD1, 6 bases. The CDR3 length is 13 residues. Germline V gene sequence: CDR1 LNHDA, CDR2 SQIVND (reference sequence). V was clipped by 6 bases and J by 4 bases, with 12 bases between them. CDR3 nucleotide sequence: TGTGCCAGTAGGTCGGACAGACTCACTGAAGCTTTCTTT. It is translated as CASRSDRLTEAFF.

The rearrangement links TRBV9 to TRBJ1-6; maybe TRBD1 (5 bases). V was cut by 7 bases and J by 5 bases, with 10 bases left in between. This CDR3 comprises 13 residues. Germline V lookup: CDR1 SGDLS, CDR2 YYNGEE. Written as DNA, the CDR3 is TGTGCCAGCGGGACTCTGAATAATTCACCCCTCCACTTT. It translates to CASGTLNNSPLHF.

The chain is built from TRBV30 and TRBJ2-3; 11 bases align to TRBD2. The CDR3 extends over 16 amino acids. J was trimmed by 6 bases and V by 3 bases; bases with no gene match: 11. Germline CDR1 is GTSNPN and CDR2 is SVGIG (reference sequence). The CDR3 is CAWSWGLADRGDTQYF. The DNA for the CDR3 is TGTGCCTGGAGCTGGGGACTAGCGGACCGGGGTGATACGCAGTATTTT. The whole variable domain, filled in from reference TRBV30 and TRBJ2-3, reads SQTIHQWPATLVQPVGSPLSLECTVEGTSNPNLYWYRQAAGRGLQLLFYSVGIGQISSEVPQNLSASRPQDRQFILSSKKLLLSDSGFYLCAWSWGLADRGDTQYFGPGTRLTVL.

The rearrangement uses TRBV27 and TRBJ1-2; no reliable D call. The CDR3 has 13 amino acids. Germline-derived CDR1 and CDR2 are MNHEY and SMNVEV (reference sequence). Trimming took 2 bases from V and 3 from J, leaving 7 bases between them. CDR3 in amino acids: CASSLRVDYGYTF. For the CDR3, the DNA is TGTGCCAGCAGTTTACGGGTGGACTATGGCTACACCTTC.

The chain joins TRBV5-6 to TRBJ1-4; the match to TRBD1 covers 8 bases. J gave up 3 bases and V 5 bases, and 6 bases lay outside the gene matches. Germline V gene sequence: CDR1 SGHDT, CDR2 YYEEEE. The CDR3 covers 15 residues. CDR3 protein: CASRVTGASNEKLFF. The CDR3 region has the DNA TGTGCCAGCAGGGTGACAGGGGCATCTAATGAAAAACTGTTTTTT.

This chain connects TRBV5-4 to TRBJ2-5; 10 bases match TRBD2. The germline V gene encodes CDR1 SGHNT and CDR2 YYREEE (reference sequence). V gave up 7 bases and J gave up 4 bases; unmatched junction bases: 16. CDR3 size: 17 residues. CDR3 amino acids: CASHPWGAGGPGETQYF. DNA for the CDR3: TGTGCCAGCCACCCTTGGGGAGCGGGGGGGCCGGGAGAGACCCAGTACTTC.